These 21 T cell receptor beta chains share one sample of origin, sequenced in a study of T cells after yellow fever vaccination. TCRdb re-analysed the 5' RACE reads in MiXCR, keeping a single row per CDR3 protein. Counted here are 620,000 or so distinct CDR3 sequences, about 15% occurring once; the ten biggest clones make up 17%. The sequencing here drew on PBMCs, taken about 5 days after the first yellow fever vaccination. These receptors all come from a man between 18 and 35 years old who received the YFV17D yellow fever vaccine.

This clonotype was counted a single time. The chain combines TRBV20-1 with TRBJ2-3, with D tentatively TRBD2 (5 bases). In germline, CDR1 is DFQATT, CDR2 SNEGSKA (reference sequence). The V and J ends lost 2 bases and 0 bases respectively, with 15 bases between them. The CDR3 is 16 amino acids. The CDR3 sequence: CSARQMADSSTDTQYF. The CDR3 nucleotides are TGCAGTGCTAGACAAATGGCGGACTCGAGCACAGATACGCAGTATTTT.

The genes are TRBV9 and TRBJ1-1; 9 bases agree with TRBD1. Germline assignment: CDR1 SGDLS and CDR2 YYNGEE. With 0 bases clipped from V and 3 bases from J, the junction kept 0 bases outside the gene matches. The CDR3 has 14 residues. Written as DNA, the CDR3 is TGTGCCAGCAGCGTAGGACAGGGGGACACTGAAGCTTTCTTT. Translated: CASSVGQGDTEAFF.

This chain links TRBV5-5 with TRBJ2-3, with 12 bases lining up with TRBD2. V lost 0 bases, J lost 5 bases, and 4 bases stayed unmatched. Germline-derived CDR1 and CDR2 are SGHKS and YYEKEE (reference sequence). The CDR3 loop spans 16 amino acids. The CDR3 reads CASSLASGGGGDTQYF. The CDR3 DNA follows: TGTGCCAGCAGCTTGGCTAGCGGGGGGGGTGGAGATACGCAGTATTTT.

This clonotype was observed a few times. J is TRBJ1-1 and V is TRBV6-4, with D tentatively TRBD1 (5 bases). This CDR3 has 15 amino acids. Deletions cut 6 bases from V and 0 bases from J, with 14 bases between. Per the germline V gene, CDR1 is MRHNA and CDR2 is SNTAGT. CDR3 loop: CASRKGKGMNTEAFF. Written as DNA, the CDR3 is TGTGCCAGCAGAAAAGGAAAGGGGATGAACACTGAAGCTTTCTTT.

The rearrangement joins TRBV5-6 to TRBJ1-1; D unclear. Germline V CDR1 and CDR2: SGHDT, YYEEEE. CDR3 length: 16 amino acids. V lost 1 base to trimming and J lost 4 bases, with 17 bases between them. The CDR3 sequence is CASSLSGSYVATEAFF. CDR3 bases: TGTGCCAGCAGCTTGTCCGGTAGTTACGTGGCCACTGAAGCTTTCTTT.

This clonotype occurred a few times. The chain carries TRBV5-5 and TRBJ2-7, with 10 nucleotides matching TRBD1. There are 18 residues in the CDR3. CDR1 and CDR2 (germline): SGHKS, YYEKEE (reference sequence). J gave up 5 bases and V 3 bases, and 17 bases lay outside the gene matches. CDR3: CASSSPGTSWDRGNEQYF. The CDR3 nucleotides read TGTGCCAGCAGCTCACCGGGGACTTCTTGGGACAGGGGCAACGAGCAGTACTTC.

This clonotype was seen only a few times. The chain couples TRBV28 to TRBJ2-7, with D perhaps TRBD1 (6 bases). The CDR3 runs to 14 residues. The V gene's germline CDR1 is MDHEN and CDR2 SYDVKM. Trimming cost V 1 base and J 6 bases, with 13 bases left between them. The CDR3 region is CASSLLQGSSEQYV. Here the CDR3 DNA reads TGTGCCAGCAGTTTATTACAGGGCTCCAGCGAGCAGTACGTC.

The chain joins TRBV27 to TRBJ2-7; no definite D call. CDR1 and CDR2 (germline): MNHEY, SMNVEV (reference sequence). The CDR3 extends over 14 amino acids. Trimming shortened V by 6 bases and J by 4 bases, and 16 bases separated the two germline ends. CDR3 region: CASSPMGRPYEQYV. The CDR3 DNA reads TGTGCCAGCAGCCCCATGGGCAGACCATACGAGCAGTACGTC.

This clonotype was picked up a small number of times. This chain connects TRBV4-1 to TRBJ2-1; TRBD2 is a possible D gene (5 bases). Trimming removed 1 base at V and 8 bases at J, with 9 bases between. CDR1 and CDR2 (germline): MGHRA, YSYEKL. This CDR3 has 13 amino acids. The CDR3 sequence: CASSQVQDYEQFF. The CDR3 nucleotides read TGCGCCAGCAGCCAAGTTCAGGACTATGAGCAGTTCTTC.

CDR3 sequence: CASRGQSYGYTF. The CDR3 nucleotides read TGTGCCAGCAGGGGACAGAGCTATGGCTACACCTTC. The V gene is TRBV27, the J gene TRBJ1-2, with TRBD1 matching 7 bases. This CDR3 has 12 amino acids. The V and J ends lost 6 bases and 4 bases, in that order; junction bases with no gene match: 2. CDR1 and CDR2 from the germline V gene are MNHEY and SMNVEV (reference sequence).

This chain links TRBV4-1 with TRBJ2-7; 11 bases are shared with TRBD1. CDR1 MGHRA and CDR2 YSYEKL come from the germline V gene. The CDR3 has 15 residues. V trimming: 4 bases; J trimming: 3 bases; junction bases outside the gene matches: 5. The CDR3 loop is CASSRTGTGGYEQYV. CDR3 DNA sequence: TGCGCCAGCAGCCGGACTGGGACAGGGGGCTACGAGCAGTACGTC.

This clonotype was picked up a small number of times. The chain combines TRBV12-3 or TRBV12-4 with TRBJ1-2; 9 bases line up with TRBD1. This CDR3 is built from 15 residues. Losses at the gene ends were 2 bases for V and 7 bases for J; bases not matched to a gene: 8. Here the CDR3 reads CASSLRDRVYLGYTF. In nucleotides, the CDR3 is TGTGCCAGCAGTTTAAGGGACAGGGTATATCTTGGCTACACCTTC.

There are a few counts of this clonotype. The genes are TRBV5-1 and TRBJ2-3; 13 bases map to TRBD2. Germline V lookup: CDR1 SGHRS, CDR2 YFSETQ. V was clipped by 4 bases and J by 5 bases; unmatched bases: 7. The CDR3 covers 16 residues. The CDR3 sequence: CASSTGLAGAGDTQYF. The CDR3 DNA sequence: TGCGCCAGCAGCACCGGACTAGCGGGGGCCGGAGATACGCAGTATTTT.

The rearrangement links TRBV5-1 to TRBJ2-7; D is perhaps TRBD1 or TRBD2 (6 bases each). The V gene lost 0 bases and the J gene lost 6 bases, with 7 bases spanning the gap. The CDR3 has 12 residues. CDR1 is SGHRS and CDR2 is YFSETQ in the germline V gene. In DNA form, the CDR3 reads TGCGCCAGCAGCTTGGAGGGGGGCGAGCAGTACGTC. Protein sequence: CASSLEGGEQYV.

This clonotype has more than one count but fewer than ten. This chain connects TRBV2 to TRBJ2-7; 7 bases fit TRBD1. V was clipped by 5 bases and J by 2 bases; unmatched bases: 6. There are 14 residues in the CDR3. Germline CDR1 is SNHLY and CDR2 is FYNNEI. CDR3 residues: CASSRDRDTYEQYF. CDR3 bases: TGTGCCAGCAGTCGCGACAGGGACACCTACGAGCAGTACTTC.

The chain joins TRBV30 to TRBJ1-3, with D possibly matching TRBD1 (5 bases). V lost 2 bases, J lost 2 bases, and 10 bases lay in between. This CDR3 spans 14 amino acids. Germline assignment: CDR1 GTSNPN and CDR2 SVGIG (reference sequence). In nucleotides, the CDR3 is TGTGCCTGGAGTCAGGGAGGAGCTGGAAACACCATATATTTT. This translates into CAWSQGGAGNTIYF.

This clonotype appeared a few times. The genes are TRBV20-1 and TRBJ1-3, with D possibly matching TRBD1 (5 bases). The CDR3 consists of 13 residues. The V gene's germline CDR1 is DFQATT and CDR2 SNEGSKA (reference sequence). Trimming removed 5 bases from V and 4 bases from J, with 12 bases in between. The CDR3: CSAHRDGGNTIYF. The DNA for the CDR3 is TGCAGTGCTCACCGGGACGGAGGAAACACCATATATTTT.

The DNA of the CDR3 is TGTGCCAGCAGCCATCGACAGATAGCCAAAAACATTCAGTACTTC. Its translation: CASSHRQIAKNIQYF. This chain connects TRBV6-2 or TRBV6-3 to TRBJ2-4; D possibly corresponds to TRBD1 (5 bases). There are 15 residues in the CDR3. The V end lost 6 bases, the J end lost 0 bases, and 12 bases lay between the germline ends. In germline, CDR1 is MNHEY, CDR2 SVGEGT.

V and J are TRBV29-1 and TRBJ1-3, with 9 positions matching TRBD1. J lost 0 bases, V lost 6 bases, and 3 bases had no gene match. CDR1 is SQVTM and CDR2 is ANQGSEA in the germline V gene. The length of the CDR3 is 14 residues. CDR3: CSVPGQGSGNTIYF. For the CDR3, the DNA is TGCAGCGTCCCGGGACAGGGCTCTGGAAACACCATATATTTT.

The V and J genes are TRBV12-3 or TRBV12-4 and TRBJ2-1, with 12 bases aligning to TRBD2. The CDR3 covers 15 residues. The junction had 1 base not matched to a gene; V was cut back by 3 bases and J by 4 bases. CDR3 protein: CASSFLAGGYNEQFF. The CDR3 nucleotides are TGTGCCAGCAGTTTTCTAGCGGGGGGGTACAATGAGCAGTTCTTC.

CDR3 nucleotides: TGTGCCAGCAGCTTAGTACGGGGGTACGAGCAGTACGTC. Its protein is CASSLVRGYEQYV. The chain combines TRBV7-2 with TRBJ2-7; tentative D call: TRBD2 (6 bases). This CDR3 has 13 residues. V was clipped by 1 base and J by 4 bases, with 8 bases between them. The germline gives CDR1 SGHTA, CDR2 FQGNSA.